The rows below give T cell receptor beta chains drawn from one sample of a study of T-cell memory formation after mild COVID-19. TCRdb fed the 5' RACE reads into MiXCR, producing one record per CDR3 protein. The top ten clones hold 2% to 2.5% of a sample with 150,000 to 200,000 distinct CDR3 sequences, approximately 16% of them seen once. The source material was PBMCs or a T cell subset sorted from them (not recorded which). The receptors were sampled from an adult woman who had mild COVID-19 (a few samples of this study predate the infection). Cell type and time point are not known. Each CDR3 is given with its conserved first and last residue. D genes are given only for firm matches. A row's size may be missing; if present it is once, few, many or a size class.

>TRBV14|TRBJ2-5|NA|once
CASSQGWAGTQYF
TGTGCCAGCAGCCAAGGTTGGGCGGGGACCCAGTACTTC
>TRBV20-1|TRBJ1-3|NA|NA
CSVGRIHSGNTIYF
TGCAGTGTTGGACGGATTCATAGTGGAAACACCATATATTTT
>TRBV5-6|TRBJ2-3|TRBD1|NA
CASRRRGPSTDTQYF
TGTGCCAGCAGACGTAGGGGGCCTAGCACAGATACGCAGTATTTT
>TRBV5-1|TRBJ2-2|TRBD1|NA
CASSTRGQGIGELFF
TGCGCCAGCAGCACACGGGGACAGGGGATCGGGGAGCTGTTTTTT
>TRBV5-1|TRBJ2-2|NA|few
CASSSGQNTGELFF
TGCGCCAGCAGCTCGGGACAGAACACCGGGGAGCTGTTTTTT
>TRBV5-5|TRBJ1-2|NA|NA
CASSLAGGSYTF
TGTGCCAGCAGCTTGGCAGGTGGCAGCTACACCTTC
>TRBV4-1|TRBJ2-7|TRBD2|few
CASSSHRSGGVVYEQYF
TGCGCCAGCAGCTCCCATCGGAGCGGGGGGGTAGTCTACGAGCAGTACTTC
>TRBV7-6|TRBJ1-3|TRBD1|NA
CASSLALGTGRGNTIYF
TGTGCCAGCAGCTTAGCGCTGGGGACAGGCCGTGGAAACACCATATATTTT
>TRBV4-1|TRBJ2-1|NA|NA
CASSPEELSGEQFF
TGCGCCAGCAGCCCCGAGGAGCTCTCCGGTGAGCAGTTCTTC
>TRBV7-9|TRBJ1-3|NA|few
CASSLALGNTIYF
TGTGCCAGCAGCTTGGCCCTTGGAAACACCATATATTTT
>TRBV4-3|TRBJ1-4|NA|NA
CASSQGPGLAVEKLFF
TGCGCCAGCAGCCAAGGACCGGGACTAGCGGTTGAAAAACTGTTTTTT
>TRBV5-1|TRBJ2-7|NA|few
CASSEGLYEQYF
TGCGCCAGCAGCGAGGGCCTCTACGAGCAGTACTTC
>TRBV7-2|TRBJ1-4|TRBD1|few
CASSVTGAYEKLFF
TGTGCCAGCAGCGTGACAGGGGCGTATGAAAAACTGTTTTTT
>TRBV3-1|TRBJ2-1|TRBD2|NA
CASSQGSSGMLSSNEQFF
TGTGCCAGCAGCCAAGGGTCTAGCGGGATGTTGAGTAGCAATGAGCAGTTCTTC
>TRBV24-1|TRBJ2-1|TRBD1|NA
CATSDLSGQGRNEQFF
TGTGCCACCAGTGATTTGTCGGGACAGGGGAGGAATGAGCAGTTCTTC
>TRBV3-1|TRBJ2-1|TRBD2|few
CASSQSWTSGRIGNEQFF
TGTGCCAGCAGCCAAAGCTGGACTAGCGGGAGGATTGGGAATGAGCAGTTCTTC
>TRBV4-2|TRBJ1-1|NA|few
CASSQDTEAFF
TGTGCCAGCAGCCAAGATACTGAAGCTTTCTTT
>TRBV4-3|TRBJ1-5|NA|NA
CASSQDLSIGNQPQHF
TGCGCCAGCAGCCAAGATCTGAGTATTGGCAATCAGCCCCAGCATTTT
>TRBV7-2|TRBJ2-1|TRBD2|few
CASTTSLQSYNEQFF
TGTGCCAGTACGACTAGCCTACAATCCTACAATGAGCAGTTCTTC
>TRBV19|TRBJ2-7|NA|NA
CASSIALGGRTYEQYF
TGTGCCAGTAGTATAGCCCTCGGGGGGCGAACCTACGAGCAGTACTTC
>TRBV7-3|TRBJ1-1|NA|NA
CASSLNGRLNTEAFF
TGTGCCAGCAGCTTAAACGGGCGCCTGAACACTGAAGCTTTCTTT
>TRBV10-3|TRBJ1-1|NA|few
CAITESMVTEAFF
TGTGCCATCACTGAAAGCATGGTTACTGAAGCTTTCTTT
>TRBV6-1|TRBJ2-2|NA|NA
CASGWGGRITGELFF
TGTGCCAGCGGGTGGGGGGGGCGGATCACCGGGGAGCTGTTTTTT
>TRBV7-9|TRBJ1-1|TRBD1|NA
CASSLETGAEAFF
TGTGCCAGCAGCTTAGAGACAGGGGCTGAAGCTTTCTTT
>TRBV10-3|TRBJ2-3|TRBD2|few
CAIRPGLAGGLKSTDTQYF
TGTGCCATCAGACCGGGGCTAGCGGGGGGCCTGAAAAGCACAGATACGCAGTATTTT
>TRBV29-1|TRBJ1-2|NA|NA
CSVGTYRGQTSGYTF
TGCAGCGTCGGAACGTATCGCGGACAGACCAGTGGCTACACCTTC
>TRBV12-3/TRBV12-4|TRBJ2-7|TRBD2|NA
CASSLDLAGGFYEQYF
TGTGCCAGCAGTTTAGACCTAGCGGGGGGTTTCTACGAGCAGTACTTC
>TRBV7-6|TRBJ1-1|NA|few
CASSHGMDTEAFF
TGTGCCAGCAGCCATGGGATGGACACTGAAGCTTTCTTT
>TRBV10-3|TRBJ1-5|TRBD1|NA
CAISGGQGNQPQHF
TGTGCCATCAGTGGGGGACAGGGGAATCAGCCCCAGCATTTT
>TRBV20-1|TRBJ2-3|TRBD2|many
CSARKGTTSTDTQYF
TGCAGTGCTAGGAAAGGGACTACTAGCACAGATACGCAGTATTTT
>TRBV12-3/TRBV12-4|TRBJ2-5|NA|few
CASSFREQETQYF
TGTGCCAGCAGTTTTCGGGAACAAGAGACCCAGTACTTC
>TRBV5-1|TRBJ1-2|NA|few
CASSPRSQQGNYGYTF
TGCGCCAGCAGCCCGCGATCCCAGCAGGGCAACTATGGCTACACCTTC
>TRBV7-2|TRBJ1-2|NA|NA
CASSSGLGNGYTF
TGTGCCAGCAGCAGCGGGTTGGGTAACGGCTACACCTTC
>TRBV25-1|TRBJ1-1|NA|NA
CASSDGGPNTEAFF
TGTGCCAGCAGTGATGGCGGTCCGAACACTGAAGCTTTCTTT
>TRBV12-3/TRBV12-4|TRBJ2-3|TRBD2|NA
CASSSAGGITDTQYF
TGTGCCAGCAGTTCAGCGGGGGGTATCACAGATACGCAGTATTTT
>TRBV5-1|TRBJ1-2|TRBD1|NA
CASSLAGTGERNGYTF
TGCGCCAGCAGCTTGGCAGGGACAGGGGAGAGGAATGGCTACACCTTC
>TRBV6-5|TRBJ2-1|NA|many
CASRLPGGPYNEQFF
TGTGCCAGCAGACTCCCTGGGGGGCCGTACAATGAGCAGTTCTTC
>TRBV7-9|TRBJ2-1|TRBD2|few
CASSLGGPGSGISYNEQFF
TGTGCCAGCAGCTTAGGAGGCCCGGGGAGCGGGATTTCCTACAATGAGCAGTTCTTC
>TRBV21-1|TRBJ1-1|NA|few
CASSKAKTGGETEAFF
TGTGCCAGCAGCAAAGCGAAGACAGGGGGCGAGACTGAAGCTTTCTTT
>TRBV11-2|TRBJ1-1|NA|NA
CASSRRMGLANTEAFF
TGTGCCAGCAGCCGTCGGATGGGATTAGCGAACACTGAAGCTTTCTTT
>TRBV12-3/TRBV12-4|TRBJ1-2|NA|NA
CASSLTTGGYTF
TGTGCCAGCAGTTTGACGACCGGGGGCTACACCTTC
>TRBV12-3/TRBV12-4|TRBJ2-5|TRBD2|few
CASSFTSGTAGETQYF
TGTGCCAGCAGTTTCACTAGCGGGACAGCGGGAGAGACCCAGTACTTC
>TRBV15|TRBJ2-5|TRBD1|NA
CATSRGGQAETQYF
TGTGCCACCAGCAGAGGGGGACAGGCGGAGACCCAGTACTTC